The 30 T cell receptor beta chains in this list originate from one sample, sequenced in a study of cytomegalovirus exposure and HLA in healthy donors. Sequencing used immunoSEQ multiplex PCR; TCRdb keeps in-frame clones, though not all of them. The profile covers about 160,000 clones, with approximately 90% appearing a single time and 2.5% to 3.5% taken by the ten largest. What was sequenced was PBMCs. These receptors all stem from a man aged 18 to 30 in good health and CMV-seronegative.

V is TRBV28 and J is TRBJ2-5; the D gene is possibly TRBD1 (6 bases). The CDR3 covers 14 residues. Deletions cut 6 bases from V and 4 bases from J, with 15 bases between. The germline gives CDR1 MDHEN, CDR2 SYDVKM. The CDR3 DNA sequence: TGTGCCAGCAGCCTCAGGGGAATAGTAGAGACCCAGTACTTC. Translation gives CASSLRGIVETQYF.

The chain uses TRBV18 and TRBJ2-1; D is unresolved. CDR1 is KGHSH and CDR2 is LQKENI in the germline V gene. V was trimmed by 2 bases and J by 5 bases, leaving 7 bases between them. This CDR3 has 13 amino acids. Written as DNA, the CDR3 is TGTGCCAGCTCACCATTCTTCGACAATGAGCAGTTCTTC. Encoded protein: CASSPFFDNEQFF. Filled out from reference TRBV18 and TRBJ2-1, the complete variable domain reads NAGVMQNPRHLVRRRGQEARLRCSPMKGHSHVYWYRQLPEEGLKFMVYLQKENIIDESGMPKERFSAEFPKEGPSILRIQQVVRGDSAAYFCASSPFFDNEQFFGPGTRLTVL.

The chain couples TRBV11-2 to TRBJ2-1, with a possible D match to TRBD2 (6 bases). The CDR3 spans 14 residues. Germline lookup yields CDR1 SGHAT and CDR2 FQNNGV. Deletions cut 7 bases from V and 5 bases from J, with 15 bases between. The CDR3 spells CASTLTDYHNEQFF. CDR3 nucleotides: TGTGCCAGCACCCTGACGGACTACCACAATGAGCAGTTCTTC.

A single count supports this clone. The DNA for the CDR3 is TGTGCCAGCTCACCAAGTACGACAGATTTCTATGGCTACACCTTC. Translation: CASSPSTTDFYGYTF. This chain uses TRBV18 with TRBJ1-2, with D maybe TRBD1 (5 bases). There are 15 residues in the CDR3. The V and J ends lost 2 bases and 4 bases respectively, with 14 bases between them. Germline V CDR1 and CDR2: KGHSH, LQKENI.

V and J are TRBV6-1 and TRBJ2-3; D is unclear. Trimming left V 4 bases short and J 6 bases short, with 17 bases between. Germline V gives CDR1 MNHNS, CDR2 SASEGT. The CDR3 has 15 amino acids. Here the CDR3 DNA reads TGTGCCAGCAGTGGCCAATACCAGGTTTCTGATACGCAGTATTTT. Translated, it gives CASSGQYQVSDTQYF.

V usage is TRBV27 and J usage is TRBJ1-2; no reliable D call. V was trimmed by 3 bases and J by 2 bases, leaving 13 bases between them. In germline, CDR1 is MNHEY, CDR2 SMNVEV (reference sequence). CDR3 length: 15 amino acids. The CDR3 loop reads CASSFVGSWNYGYTF. The CDR3 DNA reads as TGTGCCAGCAGTTTTGTGGGCTCATGGAACTATGGCTACACCTTC.

The genes are TRBV10-3 and TRBJ2-1, with 8 nucleotides matching TRBD2. The J segment lost 7 bases and the V segment lost 7 bases, leaving 6 bases of the junction unmatched. There are 13 residues in the CDR3. CDR1 is ENHRY, CDR2 SYGVKD, per germline. CDR3 protein: CAINSLAGNEQFF. In nucleotides, the CDR3 is TGTGCCATCAATTCGTTAGCGGGGAATGAGCAGTTCTTC.

The rearrangement links TRBV5-1 to TRBJ1-3, with 7 positions matching TRBD1. This CDR3 spans 14 amino acids. J lost 0 bases, V lost 4 bases, and 1 base had no gene match. Per the germline V gene, CDR1 is SGHRS and CDR2 is YFSETQ. The CDR3: CASSRQGSGNTIYF. In DNA form, the CDR3 reads TGCGCCAGCAGCAGACAGGGCTCTGGAAACACCATATATTTT.

The chain is built from TRBV11-1 and TRBJ2-2, with D tentatively TRBD2 (6 bases). The CDR3 is 17 residues long. CDR1 and CDR2 from the germline V gene are SGHAT and FQDESV (reference sequence). The V end lost 0 bases, the J end lost 4 bases, and 15 bases lay between the germline ends. The CDR3 reads CASSLARGSGLTGELFF. Here the CDR3 DNA reads TGTGCCAGCAGCTTAGCGCGCGGTAGCGGCCTCACCGGGGAGCTGTTTTTT.

The rearrangement joins TRBV6-5 to TRBJ2-3; D might be TRBD1 (6 bases). In germline, CDR1 is MNHEY, CDR2 SVGAGI. The CDR3 is made up of 15 amino acids. Trimming stripped 4 bases from V and 0 bases from J, with 11 bases between. CDR3 loop: CASSLGQSSTDTQYF. CDR3 nucleotides: TGTGCCAGCAGTTTAGGACAGAGTAGCACAGATACGCAGTATTTT.

The CDR3 sequence: CASSRDSNSNQPQHF. The CDR3 DNA reads TGCGCCAGCAGTCGGGACAGCAATAGCAATCAGCCCCAGCATTTT. The chain has TRBV4-1 and TRBJ1-5; 7 bases agree with TRBD1. Germline CDR1 and CDR2: MGHRA and YSYEKL. This CDR3 spans 15 amino acids. J lost 0 bases, V lost 6 bases, and 5 bases had no gene match.

The genes are TRBV6-5 and TRBJ1-5; D remains ambiguous. CDR1 and CDR2 (germline): MNHEY, SVGAGI. V was shortened by 0 bases and J by 0 bases, with 6 bases between the two germline ends. This CDR3 spans 15 amino acids. CDR3 amino acids: CASSYSLNSNQPQHF. In DNA, the CDR3 is TGTGCCAGCAGTTACTCACTGAATAGCAATCAGCCCCAGCATTTT.

The chain combines TRBV9 with TRBJ2-1; TRBD2 might be the D (6 bases). CDR1 is SGDLS, CDR2 YYNGEE, per germline. The V end lost 3 bases, the J end lost 0 bases, and 13 bases lay between the germline ends. The CDR3 runs to 16 residues. The CDR3: CASSGGSGISYNEQFF. The CDR3 nucleotides are TGTGCCAGCAGCGGGGGTAGCGGAATCTCCTACAATGAGCAGTTCTTC.

The rearrangement links TRBV5-1 to TRBJ2-1; 10 positions agree with TRBD2. The V gene's germline CDR1 is SGHRS and CDR2 YFSETQ. V trimming: 1 base; J trimming: 7 bases; junction bases outside the gene matches: 5. This CDR3 is 15 amino acids long. The CDR3 protein is CASSLSAGGINEQFF. The CDR3, as DNA: TGCGCCAGCAGCTTGTCAGCGGGAGGGATAAATGAGCAGTTCTTC. Complete variable domain (other parts from reference TRBV5-1 and TRBJ2-1): KAGVTQTPRYLIKTRGQQVTLSCSPISGHRSVSWYQQTPGQGLQFLFEYFSETQRNKGNFPGRFSGRQFSNSRSEMNVSTLELGDSALYLCASSLSAGGINEQFFGPGTRLTVL.

The chain is built from TRBV2 and TRBJ1-5; 9 positions agree with TRBD1. The trim removed 6 bases at V and 10 bases at J, leaving 4 bases unmatched. The CDR3 spans 12 residues. The germline gives CDR1 SNHLY, CDR2 FYNNEI. The CDR3 nucleotides read TGTGCCAGCAGGGGGACAGGGCAACCCCAGCATTTT. This gives the protein CASRGTGQPQHF.

The V call is TRBV7-9, the J call TRBJ2-7, with a weak D call TRBD2 (6 bases). Trimming took off 5 bases at V and 0 bases at J, with 14 bases between the two ends. This CDR3 has 15 residues. CDR1 is SEHNR, CDR2 FQNEAQ, per germline (reference sequence). The CDR3 spells CASSAGLSGSYEQYF. DNA of the CDR3: TGTGCCAGCAGCGCGGGACTTTCAGGCTCCTACGAGCAGTACTTC.

V and J are TRBV5-1 and TRBJ2-7; 10 bases are a match to TRBD2. The CDR3 totals 14 residues. Unmatched junction bases numbered 3, after V lost 1 base and J lost 5 bases. Germline CDR1 is SGHRS and CDR2 is YFSETQ. CDR3 in amino acids: CASSLTLAGNEQYF. CDR3 DNA sequence: TGCGCCAGCAGCTTGACACTAGCGGGAAACGAGCAGTACTTC.

The chain joins TRBV19 to TRBJ2-6; the D is unclear. CDR1 is LNHDA and CDR2 is SQIVND in the germline V gene (reference sequence). Trimming stripped 2 bases from V and 0 bases from J, with 8 bases between. This CDR3 has 16 amino acids. The CDR3 here is CASSIPQASGANVLTF. The DNA for the CDR3 is TGTGCCAGTAGTATACCCCAGGCCTCTGGGGCCAACGTCCTGACTTTC.

The J gene is TRBJ2-2, the V gene TRBV5-4; 13 bases match TRBD2. The CDR3 consists of 16 residues. Germline V gene sequence: CDR1 SGHNT, CDR2 YYREEE (reference sequence). Trimming removed 4 bases from V and 3 bases from J; junction bases left unmatched: 3. CDR3 DNA sequence: TGTGCCAGCAGCCTCGGACTAGCGGGAGACACCGGGGAGCTGTTTTTT. This codes for CASSLGLAGDTGELFF.

The chain links TRBV6-1 to TRBJ2-1; possible D gene TRBD1, 5 bases. V was clipped by 7 bases and J by 4 bases, with 14 bases between them. This CDR3 contains 14 residues. Germline CDR1 is MNHNS and CDR2 is SASEGT. CDR3 bases: TGTGCCAGCACGACTGACAGAAAATACAATGAGCAGTTCTTC. It codes for CASTTDRKYNEQFF.

The chain employs TRBV19 and TRBJ1-3, with 7 bases matching TRBD1. With 8 bases clipped from V and 0 bases from J, the junction kept 7 bases outside the gene matches. This CDR3 is built from 15 residues. Germline CDR1 and CDR2: LNHDA and SQIVND (reference sequence). The CDR3 nucleotides are TGTGCCAGTTCGACAGGGTATACCTCTGGAAACACCATATATTTT. It is translated as CASSTGYTSGNTIYF.

The gene calls are TRBV7-6 and TRBJ2-1, with TRBD1 as a possible D gene (6 bases). V lost 0 bases and J 8 bases, leaving 14 bases between the germline ends. The V gene's germline CDR1 is SGHVS and CDR2 FNYEAQ. This CDR3 comprises 15 residues. The CDR3 DNA reads TGTGCCAGCAGCTTAGCCTCCTCAGGGGTGCATGAGCAGTTCTTC. Translation gives CASSLASSGVHEQFF.

The chain links TRBV19 to TRBJ1-1, with D unclear. Per the germline V gene, CDR1 is LNHDA and CDR2 is SQIVND (reference sequence). This CDR3 contains 13 residues. The CDR3 sequence is CATGWGGSTEAFF. The CDR3 coding sequence is TGTGCAACCGGTTGGGGAGGGAGTACTGAAGCTTTCTTT.

The chain couples TRBV6-1 to TRBJ2-7; D may be TRBD2 (6 bases). The CDR3 is 14 amino acids. Trimming stripped 6 bases from V and 1 base from J, with 13 bases between. CDR1 is MNHNS and CDR2 is SASEGT in the germline V gene. CDR3 sequence reads: CASRTRRGSYEQYV. In DNA, the CDR3 is TGTGCCAGCAGAACAAGGAGGGGATCCTACGAGCAGTACGTC.

The chain combines TRBV18 with TRBJ1-1; 7 nucleotides match TRBD1. Germline V gene data show CDR1 as KGHSH and CDR2 as LQKENI. The CDR3 length is 17 residues. After removal of 4 bases from V and 3 bases from J, the junction contained 14 bases not matched to a gene. CDR3 bases: TGTGCCAGCTCACGGTTTGAGGGGGCGAGGGTTGACACTGAAGCTTTCTTT. It yields the protein CASSRFEGARVDTEAFF.

The gene calls are TRBV28 and TRBJ2-7; tentative D call: TRBD1 (6 bases). Germline CDR1 and CDR2: MDHEN and SYDVKM. The CDR3 covers 17 residues. The V end was cut by 2 bases, the J end by 2 bases, with 19 bases between. The CDR3 nucleotides are TGTGCCAGCAGTTTACGGTCACAACAGGGATACCCCTACGAGCAGTACGTC. Protein sequence: CASSLRSQQGYPYEQYV.

The chain uses TRBV15 and TRBJ2-2; 8 positions agree with TRBD1. CDR3 length: 17 amino acids. Germline V CDR1 and CDR2: LNHNV, YYDKDF (reference sequence). Trimming took 0 bases from V and 1 from J; bases not matched to a gene: 4. The CDR3 reads CATSREIGTGNTGELFF. In nucleotides, the CDR3 is TGTGCCACCAGCAGAGAGATTGGGACAGGGAACACCGGGGAGCTGTTTTTT. Full variable domain (missing parts from reference TRBV15 and TRBJ2-2): DAMVIQNPRYQVTQFGKPVTLSCSQTLNHNVMYWYQQKSSQAPKLLFHYYDKDFNNEADTPDNFQSRRPNTSFCFLDIRSPGLGDTAMYLCATSREIGTGNTGELFFGEGSRLTVL.

This chain uses TRBV9 with TRBJ2-5; no firm D call. Germline CDR1 is SGDLS and CDR2 is YYNGEE. The CDR3 runs 13 residues. V lost 1 base and J lost 9, with 13 bases in between. CDR3: CASSVTISPPQYF. The CDR3, as DNA: TGTGCCAGCAGCGTAACAATATCCCCACCCCAGTACTTC.

The V gene is TRBV6-6, the J gene TRBJ1-5; D might be TRBD1 (5 bases). The germline CDR1 and CDR2 sequences are MNHNY and SVGAGI (reference sequence). The CDR3 is 14 residues long. V lost 6 bases to trimming and J lost 1 base, with 10 bases between them. The CDR3 DNA is TGTGCCAGCAGCCTCCCAGGGAGCAATCAGCCCCAGCATTTT. Translation gives CASSLPGSNQPQHF.

This clone was detected only once. V and J are TRBV13 and TRBJ1-3; no clear D. This CDR3 has 14 amino acids. The V end was cut by 3 bases, the J end by 1 base, with 7 bases between. Germline V CDR1 and CDR2: PRHDT, FYEKMQ (reference sequence). The CDR3 loop reads CASSLRSSGNTIYF. CDR3 DNA: TGTGCCAGCAGCTTGCGGTCTTCTGGAAACACCATATATTTT.